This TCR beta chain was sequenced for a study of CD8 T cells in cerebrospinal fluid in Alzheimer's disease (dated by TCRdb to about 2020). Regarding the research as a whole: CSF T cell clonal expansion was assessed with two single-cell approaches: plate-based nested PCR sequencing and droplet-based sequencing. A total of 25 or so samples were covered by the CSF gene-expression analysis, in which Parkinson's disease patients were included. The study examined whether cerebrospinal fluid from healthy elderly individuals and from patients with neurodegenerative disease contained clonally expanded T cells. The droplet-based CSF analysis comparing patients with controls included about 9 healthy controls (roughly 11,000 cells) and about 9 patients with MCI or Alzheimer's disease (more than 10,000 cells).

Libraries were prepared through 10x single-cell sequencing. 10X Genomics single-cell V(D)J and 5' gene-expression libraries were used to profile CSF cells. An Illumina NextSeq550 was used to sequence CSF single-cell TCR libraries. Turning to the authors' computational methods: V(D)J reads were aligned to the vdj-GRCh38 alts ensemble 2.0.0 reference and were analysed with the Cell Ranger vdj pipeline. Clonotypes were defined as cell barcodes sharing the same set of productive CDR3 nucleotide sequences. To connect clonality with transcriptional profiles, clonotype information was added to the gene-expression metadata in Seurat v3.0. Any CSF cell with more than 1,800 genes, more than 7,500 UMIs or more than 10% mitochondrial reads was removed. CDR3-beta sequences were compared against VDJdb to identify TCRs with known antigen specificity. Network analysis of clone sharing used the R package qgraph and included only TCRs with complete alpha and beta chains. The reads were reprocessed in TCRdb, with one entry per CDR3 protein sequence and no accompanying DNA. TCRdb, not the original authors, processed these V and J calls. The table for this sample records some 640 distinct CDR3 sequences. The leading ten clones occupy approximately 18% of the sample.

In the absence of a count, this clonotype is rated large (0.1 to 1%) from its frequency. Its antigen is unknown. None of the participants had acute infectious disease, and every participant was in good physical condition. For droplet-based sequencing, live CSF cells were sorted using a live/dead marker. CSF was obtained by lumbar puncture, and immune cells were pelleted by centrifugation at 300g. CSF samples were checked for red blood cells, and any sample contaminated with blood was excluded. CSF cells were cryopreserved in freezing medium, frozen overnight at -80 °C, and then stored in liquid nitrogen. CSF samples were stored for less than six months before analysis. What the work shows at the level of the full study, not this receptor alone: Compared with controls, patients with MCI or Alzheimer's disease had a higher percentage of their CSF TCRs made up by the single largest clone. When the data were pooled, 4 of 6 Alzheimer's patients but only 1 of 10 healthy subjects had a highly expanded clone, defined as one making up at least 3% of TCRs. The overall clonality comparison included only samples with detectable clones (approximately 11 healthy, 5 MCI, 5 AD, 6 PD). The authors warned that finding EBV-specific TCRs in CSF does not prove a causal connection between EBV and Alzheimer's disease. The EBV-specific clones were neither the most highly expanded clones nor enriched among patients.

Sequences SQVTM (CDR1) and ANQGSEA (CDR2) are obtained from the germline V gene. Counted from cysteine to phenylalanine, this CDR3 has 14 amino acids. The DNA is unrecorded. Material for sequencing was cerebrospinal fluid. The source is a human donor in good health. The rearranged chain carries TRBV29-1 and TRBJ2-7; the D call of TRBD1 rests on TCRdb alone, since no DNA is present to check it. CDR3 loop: CSVGQGATGYEQYF.